This TCR beta chain emerged from a study of blood T cell repertoires in COVID-19. Study-level information: Sources were T cells, B-cell-depleted T cells, or PBMCs; the material itself was cDNA or gDNA.

Original processing notes: Amplifying reference gene primers gave estimates of nucleated cell counts. The protocol was immunoSEQ multiplex PCR, while the TCRdb copy is restricted to in-frame clones and leaves out a portion. V, J and clone size derive from that table, while D and trimming were established from the DNA sequence. This sample has approximately 82,000 clones, with roughly 90% found just once. Germline V gene sequence: CDR1 PRHDT, CDR2 FYEKMQ (reference sequence). Trimming removed 5 bases at V and 8 bases at J, with 13 bases between. This CDR3 comprises 14 residues. Enrolled through a virtual design, the participants were between roughly 18 and 100 years of age and came from around 25 US areas. Cohort placement rested on clinical history that participants reported themselves. This clone was recorded only once.

The chain carries TRBV13 and TRBJ1-6; D may be TRBD1 (5 bases). What was sequenced was PBMCs or T cells enriched from blood (not recorded which). This clonotype originated in a woman between 50 and 59 years old with acute COVID-19. Here the CDR3 reads CASSQTGAYSPLHF. CDR3 nucleotide sequence: TGTGCCAGCAGCCAGACTGGGGCATATTCACCCCTCCACTTT.